Listed here are 9 T cell receptor beta chains from one sample, sequenced in a study of cytomegalovirus exposure and HLA in healthy donors. The study ran its PCR with 60 Vbeta and 13 Jbeta primers. Data came from immunoSEQ multiplex PCR; TCRdb stores just in-frame clones and leaves some out. The data contain hundreds of thousands of clones, approximately 70% of them seen just once; the ten biggest clones take up about 2.5%. The sequenced material came from PBMCs. These receptors were obtained from a man aged 40-49 years in good health and CMV-seropositive.

The V and J genes are TRBV2 and TRBJ2-3, with TRBD2 matching over 8 bases. CDR1 SNHLY and CDR2 FYNNEI come from the germline V gene. The V and J ends lost 3 bases and 4 bases, in that order; junction bases with no gene match: 3. The CDR3 totals 14 residues. The CDR3 DNA reads as TGTGCCAGCAGTGACCGGCGGGGGGCAGATACGCAGTATTTT. Its translation is CASSDRRGADTQYF.

The chain links TRBV9 to TRBJ2-2; D not certain. This CDR3 comprises 15 residues. The ends were cut back, 4 bases at V and 3 bases at J, with 13 bases in the middle. CDR1 is SGDLS and CDR2 is YYNGEE in the germline V gene. DNA of the CDR3: TGTGCCAGCAGCTACGACCGACAAGACACCGGGGAGCTGTTTTTT. It codes for CASSYDRQDTGELFF.

This clone was seen only a few times. The V gene is TRBV7-3, the J gene TRBJ2-1; D is perhaps TRBD2 (7 bases). The germline V and J ends were trimmed by 2 bases and 5 bases, with 13 bases remaining between them. Germline CDR1 is SGHTA and CDR2 is FQGTGA. The CDR3 is 15 amino acids. CDR3: CASSLFAGADNEQFF. The CDR3 DNA sequence: TGTGCCAGCAGCTTATTTGCGGGGGCCGACAATGAGCAGTTCTTC.

This chain joins TRBV5-6 and TRBJ1-5; D might be TRBD1 (6 bases). Germline V gene data show CDR1 as SGHDT and CDR2 as YYEEEE. The germline V and J ends were trimmed by 3 bases and 8 bases, with 18 bases remaining between them. The length of the CDR3 is 15 residues. CDR3 bases: TGTGCCAGCAGCTCCAGGGGAAGGGGTGGAGAGCCCCAGCATTTT. Residues: CASSSRGRGGEPQHF.

The DNA of the CDR3 is TGTGCCACCAGCAGAGATTGGATTTTGTCAGACCCTAGGTACGAGCAGTACTTC. Residues: CATSRDWILSDPRYEQYF. The V and J genes are TRBV15 and TRBJ2-7, with no clear D. This CDR3 is 18 amino acids long. The V gene lost 0 bases and the J gene lost 4 bases, with 22 bases spanning the gap. From germline, CDR1 is LNHNV and CDR2 YYDKDF (reference sequence).

The CDR3 sequence: CASSIGTGRETQYF. CDR3 nucleotide sequence: TGTGCCAGTAGTATCGGGACAGGGAGAGAGACCCAGTACTTC. The chain combines TRBV19 with TRBJ2-5; 9 positions match TRBD1. V dropped 3 bases and J dropped 4; count of bases not matched to a gene: 3. The CDR3 has 14 amino acids. Germline V gene lookup returns CDR1 LNHDA and CDR2 SQIVND (reference sequence).

The table lists this clone with a count of one. This rearrangement joins TRBV27 to TRBJ1-2; 7 nucleotides align to TRBD1. The CDR3 loop spans 15 amino acids. V dropped 4 bases and J dropped 0; count of bases not matched to a gene: 5. In germline, CDR1 is MNHEY, CDR2 SMNVEV (reference sequence). The CDR3 sequence is CASSSLGGPNYGYTF. CDR3 coding DNA: TGTGCCAGCAGTTCATTAGGGGGCCCTAACTATGGCTACACCTTC.

V usage is TRBV27 and J usage is TRBJ2-6; D unresolved. Germline CDR1 and CDR2: MNHEY and SMNVEV (reference sequence). V gave up 7 bases and J gave up 0 bases, with 16 bases separating them. CDR3 size: 17 residues. CDR3 DNA: TGTGCCAGCACAGACCGCTTTCCAGGCTCTGGGGCCAACGTCCTGACTTTC. It codes for CASTDRFPGSGANVLTF.

V usage is TRBV5-6 and J usage is TRBJ1-2; no clear D gene. Germline lookup yields CDR1 SGHDT and CDR2 YYEEEE. There are 13 residues in the CDR3. Trimming took 4 bases from V and 8 from J, leaving 15 bases between them. CDR3 sequence reads: CASSPWRVKGYTF. In DNA, the CDR3 is TGTGCCAGCAGCCCTTGGAGGGTTAAGGGCTACACCTTC.